These T cell receptor beta chains were read from a single sample in a study of shared clonotypes between healthy human individuals. TCRdb's copy holds only in-frame clones and misses some; the assay was immunoSEQ multiplex PCR. The sample lists approximately 1.5 million clones; 98% were seen once. Sample: naive CD4+ T cells sorted from blood. All receptors come from a man under 40 in good health. The CDR3 runs from the conserved cysteine through the conserved F or W. D genes are given only for firm matches.

TRBV27	TRBJ2-3	-	CASSLFAGVADTQYF	TGTGCCAGCAGTTTATTCGCAGGGGTTGCAGATACGCAGTATTTT
TRBV29-1	TRBJ2-6	TRBD1	CSVIDRGAGANVLTF	TGCAGCGTGATCGACAGGGGAGCTGGGGCCAACGTCCTGACTTTC
TRBV5-1	TRBJ1-1	-	CASSLDDGRAEAFF	TGCGCCAGCAGCTTGGATGACGGAAGGGCTGAAGCTTTCTTT
TRBV27	TRBJ1-1	TRBD1	CASSTWTGRNTEAFF	TGTGCCAGCAGTACCTGGACAGGCAGGAACACTGAAGCTTTCTTT
TRBV11-1	TRBJ2-4	-	CASSLDGEAKNIQYF	TGTGCCAGCAGCTTAGACGGGGAAGCCAAAAACATTCAGTACTTC
TRBV11-3	TRBJ2-2	TRBD1	CASSLSRLWDSNTGELFF	TGTGCCAGCAGCTTAAGTAGACTTTGGGACAGCAACACCGGGGAGCTGTTTTTT
TRBV5-6	TRBJ2-3	-	CASSLELGPTDTQYF	TGTGCCAGCAGCTTGGAGCTGGGCCCCACAGATACGCAGTATTTT
TRBV28	TRBJ1-3	TRBD1	CASTPDRRRNTIYF	TGTGCCAGCACCCCGGACAGGAGAAGAAACACCATATATTTT
TRBV29-1	TRBJ2-7	-	CSVELGLRHEQYF	TGCAGCGTTGAACTCGGGCTGAGGCATGAGCAGTACTTC
TRBV6-5	TRBJ2-1	TRBD2	CASSYSLAGAYEQFF	TGTGCCAGCAGTTACTCTCTAGCGGGAGCCTATGAGCAGTTCTTC
TRBV7-6	TRBJ2-5	-	CASSLSDREGTQYF	TGTGCCAGCAGCTTGTCGGACAGGGAGGGGACCCAGTACTTC
TRBV20-1	TRBJ1-1	-	CSPRVHTEAFF	TGCAGTCCTAGGGTACACACTGAAGCTTTCTTT
TRBV5-1	TRBJ2-5	-	CASSSAAGVETQYF	TGCGCCAGCAGTTCCGCCGCCGGGGTGGAGACCCAGTACTTC
TRBV6-6	TRBJ2-1	-	CASTLGGGYNEQFF	TGTGCCAGCACCCTAGGGGGGGGTTACAATGAGCAGTTCTTC
TRBV29-1	TRBJ1-4	-	CSATMGSEKLFF	TGCAGCGCTACCATGGGTTCGGAAAAACTGTTTTTT
TRBV5-1	TRBJ2-1	-	CASSYHRYNEQFF	TGCGCCAGCAGCTACCATCGCTACAATGAGCAGTTCTTC
TRBV6-6	TRBJ2-7	TRBD1	CASRPPGQEYEQYF	TGTGCCAGCAGGCCCCCGGGACAGGAGTACGAGCAGTACTTC
TRBV10-3	TRBJ2-5	-	CAISEAFRGQETQYF	TGTGCCATCAGTGAGGCCTTCAGGGGCCAAGAGACCCAGTACTTC
TRBV10-3	TRBJ2-3	TRBD2	CAISEQAGTDTQYF	TGTGCCATCAGTGAACAAGCGGGAACAGATACGCAGTATTTT
TRBV30	TRBJ1-5	TRBD1	CAWDRGNQPQHF	TGTGCCTGGGACAGGGGTAATCAGCCCCAGCATTTT
TRBV7-9	TRBJ2-5	TRBD2	CASSQARSGSWETQYF	TGTGCCAGCAGCCAGGCCAGGAGCGGGAGCTGGGAGACCCAGTACTTC
TRBV5-4	TRBJ2-5	TRBD2	CASSLGTSGAAGETQYF	TGTGCCAGCAGCTTAGGGACTAGCGGGGCCGCAGGAGAGACCCAGTACTTC
TRBV28	TRBJ2-3	-	CASNTGTDTQYF	TGTGCCAGCAACACAGGCACAGATACGCAGTATTTT
TRBV15	TRBJ2-4	-	CATSRVLAKNIQYF	TGTGCCACCAGCAGAGTTCTAGCCAAAAACATTCAGTACTTC
TRBV7-2	TRBJ2-7	TRBD1	CASSFSSAGGGEQYF	TGTGCCAGCAGCTTCTCGTCGGCAGGGGGCGGAGAGCAGTACTTC
TRBV7-7	TRBJ2-2	-	CASSPQRTGELFF	TGTGCCAGCAGCCCCCAACGGACCGGGGAGCTGTTTTTT
TRBV6-5	TRBJ2-5	-	CASSYPLGWETQYF	TGTGCCAGCAGTTATCCGTTGGGATGGGAGACCCAGTACTTC